The clone carrying this TCR beta chain was seen only a few times. What it recognizes is unknown. With V trimmed by 6 bases and J by 6 bases, 14 bases remained unmatched. Germline V gene data show CDR1 as MNHNS and CDR2 as SASEGT. The CDR3 extends over 15 amino acids. Amplification of TCR alpha and beta CDR3 regions from RNA used iRepertoire nested multiplex PCR. Tissue mRNA or PBMC total RNA, about 85-400 ng, went into one-step reverse transcription and amplification. One entry per CDR3 protein results from TCRdb running MiXCR on the multiplex PCR reads. Seen here are 300,000 to 400,000 distinct CDR3 sequences, 35% to 45% observed once, and the top ten hold 12%. This record comes from a study of glioma-infiltrating T cells. Study overall: Blood libraries targeted about 4- to 11-fold coverage of 900,000 to 1,000,000 T cells.

Study observations and caveats: Gliomas, especially low-grade, showed above-expected tissue-blood divergence; non-neoplastic patients showed below. Patients with low tissue-blood divergence carried a signature set of shared blood CDR3 motifs.

What was sequenced was glioma tissue, nonneoplastic brain tissue, or PBMCs (not recorded which). This sequence was found in a human donor with low-grade glioma or glioblastoma, undergoing nonglioma brain surgery, or in good health (not recorded which). This chain links TRBV6-1 with TRBJ2-7, with 7 bases lining up with TRBD1. The CDR3 region has the DNA TGTGCCAGCAGAGAACCCACCGACAGGGTTGGCGAGCAGTACTTC. Encoded protein: CASREPTDRVGEQYF.